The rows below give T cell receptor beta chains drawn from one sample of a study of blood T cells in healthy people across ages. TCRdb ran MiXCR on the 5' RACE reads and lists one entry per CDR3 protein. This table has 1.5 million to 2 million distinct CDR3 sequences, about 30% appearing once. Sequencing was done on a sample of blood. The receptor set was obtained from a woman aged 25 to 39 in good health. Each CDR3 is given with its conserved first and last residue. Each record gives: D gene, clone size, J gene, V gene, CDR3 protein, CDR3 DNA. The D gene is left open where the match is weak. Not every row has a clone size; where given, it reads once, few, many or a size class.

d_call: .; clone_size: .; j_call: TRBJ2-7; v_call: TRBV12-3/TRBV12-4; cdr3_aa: CASSLRAVSYEQYF; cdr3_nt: TGTGCCAGCAGTTTAAGGGCGGTTTCCTACGAGCAGTACTTC
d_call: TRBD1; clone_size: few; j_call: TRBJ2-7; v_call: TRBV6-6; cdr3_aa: CASSNRDRASYEQYF; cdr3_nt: TGTGCCAGCTCGAACCGGGACAGGGCTTCCTACGAGCAGTACTTC
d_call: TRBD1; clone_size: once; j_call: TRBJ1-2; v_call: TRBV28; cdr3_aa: CASSYTLRTGLSGYTF; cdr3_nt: TGTGCCAGCAGCTACACCCTACGGACAGGGCTCTCTGGCTACACCTTC
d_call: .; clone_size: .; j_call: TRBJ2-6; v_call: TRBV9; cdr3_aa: CASSVEGYGANVLTF; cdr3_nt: TGTGCCAGCAGCGTAGAAGGGTACGGGGCCAACGTCCTGACTTTC
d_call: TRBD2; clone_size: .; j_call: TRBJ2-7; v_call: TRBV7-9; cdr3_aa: CASSLDGGRADEQYF; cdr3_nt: TGTGCCAGCAGCCTCGATGGCGGGAGGGCCGACGAGCAGTACTTC
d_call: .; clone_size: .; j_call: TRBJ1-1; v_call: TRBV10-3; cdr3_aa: CAIKEVNTEAFF; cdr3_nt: TGTGCCATCAAGGAGGTGAACACTGAAGCTTTCTTT
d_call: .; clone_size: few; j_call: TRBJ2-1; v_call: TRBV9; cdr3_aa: CASSVSGNDNEQFF; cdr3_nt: TGTGCCAGCAGCGTAAGTGGAAACGACAATGAGCAGTTCTTC
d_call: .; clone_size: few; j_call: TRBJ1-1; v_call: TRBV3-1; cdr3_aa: CASSQVQGMDGAFF; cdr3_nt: TGTGCCAGCAGCCAAGTACAGGGCATGGATGGGGCTTTCTTT
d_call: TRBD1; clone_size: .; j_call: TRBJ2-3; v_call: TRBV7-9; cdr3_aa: CASSSPGQGSDTQYF; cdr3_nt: TGTGCCAGCAGCTCACCGGGACAGGGGTCAGATACGCAGTATTTT
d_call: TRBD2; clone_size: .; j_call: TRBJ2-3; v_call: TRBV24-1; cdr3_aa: CATGKPGGDTQYF; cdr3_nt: TGTGCCACAGGGAAACCGGGAGGAGATACGCAGTATTTT
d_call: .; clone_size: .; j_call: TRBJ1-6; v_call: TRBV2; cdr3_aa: CASSEAPLSPLHF; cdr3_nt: TGTGCCAGCAGTGAAGCTCCGCTTTCACCCCTCCACTTT
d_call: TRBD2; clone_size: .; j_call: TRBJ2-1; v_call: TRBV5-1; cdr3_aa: CASSLSLAGWDEQFF; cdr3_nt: TGCGCCAGCAGCTTGTCACTAGCGGGGTGGGATGAGCAGTTCTTC
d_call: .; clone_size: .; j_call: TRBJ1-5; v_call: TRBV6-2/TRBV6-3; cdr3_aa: CASGPDNQPQHF; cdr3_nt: TGTGCCAGCGGCCCTGACAATCAGCCCCAGCATTTT
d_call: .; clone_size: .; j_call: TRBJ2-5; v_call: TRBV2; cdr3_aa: CASSDRAVGTQYF; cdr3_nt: TGTGCCAGCAGTGACCGGGCTGTTGGGACCCAGTACTTC
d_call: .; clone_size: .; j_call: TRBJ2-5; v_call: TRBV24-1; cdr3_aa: CATSDLYGAAQETQYF; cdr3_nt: TGTGCCACCAGTGATTTGTACGGGGCAGCCCAAGAGACCCAGTACTTC
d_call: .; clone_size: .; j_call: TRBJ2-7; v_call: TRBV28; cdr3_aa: CASSSPSWYEQYF; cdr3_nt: TGTGCCAGCTCGAGCCCGTCGTGGTACGAGCAGTACTTC
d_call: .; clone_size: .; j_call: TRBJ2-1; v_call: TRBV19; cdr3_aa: CASSPTSSHAEQFF; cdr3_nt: TGTGCCAGTAGTCCTACCTCTAGCCACGCTGAGCAGTTCTTC
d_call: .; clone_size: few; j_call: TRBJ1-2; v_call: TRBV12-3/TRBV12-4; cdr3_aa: CASSRDRYSYTF; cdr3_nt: TGTGCCAGCAGTCGCGACAGATATTCCTACACCTTC
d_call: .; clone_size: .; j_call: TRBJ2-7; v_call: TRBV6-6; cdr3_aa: CASGRAAYEQYF; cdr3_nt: TGTGCCAGCGGTAGGGCTGCCTACGAGCAGTACTTC
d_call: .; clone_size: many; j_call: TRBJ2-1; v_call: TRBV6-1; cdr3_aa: CASMPWLIEHEQFF; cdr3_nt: TGTGCCAGCATGCCCTGGCTAATAGAGCATGAGCAGTTCTTC
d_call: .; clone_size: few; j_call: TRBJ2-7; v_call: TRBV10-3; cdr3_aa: CAISGEGESSYEQYF; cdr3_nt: TGTGCCATCAGTGGGGAAGGGGAAAGCTCCTACGAGCAGTACTTC
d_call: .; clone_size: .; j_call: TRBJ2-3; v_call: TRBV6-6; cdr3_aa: CASSYNGDTQYF; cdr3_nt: TGTGCCAGCAGTTACAACGGTGATACGCAGTATTTT
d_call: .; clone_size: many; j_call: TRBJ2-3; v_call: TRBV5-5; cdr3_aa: CASSLDGGPDTQYF; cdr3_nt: TGTGCCAGCAGCTTGGATGGGGGGCCAGATACGCAGTATTTT
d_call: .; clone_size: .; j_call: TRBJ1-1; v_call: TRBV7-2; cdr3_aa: CASITTGVGGTEAFF; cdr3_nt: TGTGCCAGCATCACCACCGGAGTTGGTGGCACTGAAGCTTTCTTT
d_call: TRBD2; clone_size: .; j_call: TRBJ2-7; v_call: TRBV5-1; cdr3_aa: CASSPPGAGLYEQYF; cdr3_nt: TGCGCCAGCAGCCCCCCGGGAGCGGGACTATACGAGCAGTACTTC
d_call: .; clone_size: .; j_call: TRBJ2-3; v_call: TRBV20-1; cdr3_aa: CSAVGTPNTQYF; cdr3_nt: TGCAGTGCCGTGGGGACTCCAAATACGCAGTATTTT